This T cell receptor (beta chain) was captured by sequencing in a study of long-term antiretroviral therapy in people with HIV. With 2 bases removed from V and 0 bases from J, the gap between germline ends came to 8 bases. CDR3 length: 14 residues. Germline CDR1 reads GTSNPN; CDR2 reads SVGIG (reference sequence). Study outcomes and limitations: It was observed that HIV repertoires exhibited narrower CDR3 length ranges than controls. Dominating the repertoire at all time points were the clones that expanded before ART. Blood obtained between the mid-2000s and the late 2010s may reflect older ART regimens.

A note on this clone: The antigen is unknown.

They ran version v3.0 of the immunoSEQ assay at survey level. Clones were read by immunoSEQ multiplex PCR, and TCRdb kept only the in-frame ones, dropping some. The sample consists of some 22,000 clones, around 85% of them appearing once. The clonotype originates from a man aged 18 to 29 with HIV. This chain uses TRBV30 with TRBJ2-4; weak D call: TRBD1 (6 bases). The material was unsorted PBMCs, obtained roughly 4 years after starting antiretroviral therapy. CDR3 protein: CAWSRDIAKNIQYF. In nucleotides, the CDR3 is TGTGCCTGGAGTAGGGACATAGCCAAAAACATTCAGTACTTC. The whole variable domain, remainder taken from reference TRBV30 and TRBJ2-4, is SQTIHQWPATLVQPVGSPLSLECTVEGTSNPNLYWYRQAAGRGLQLLFYSVGIGQISSEVPQNLSASRPQDRQFILSSKKLLLSDSGFYLCAWSRDIAKNIQYFGAGTRLSVL.